The entry below describes one T cell receptor beta chain. The entry originates in a study of blood T cell repertoires in COVID-19. Study summary: COVID-19 samples collected from the United States, Italy and Spain covered acute and convalescent phases.

Per the germline V gene, CDR1 is MNHEY and CDR2 is SVGAGI. V shed 0 bases, J shed 12 bases, and the junction held 7 bases outside the gene matches. This CDR3 comprises 13 residues. The protocol was immunoSEQ multiplex PCR, while the TCRdb copy is restricted to in-frame clones and leaves out a portion. The sample consists of roughly 250,000 clones, 85% to 95% of them appearing once. Recruitment covered about two dozen US areas and drew participants whose ages spanned roughly 18 to 100 years. Recovery among Cohort 3 donors was established by two negative PCRs, clearance, or symptom resolution. This chain uses TRBV6-5 with TRBJ1-2, with TRBD1 matching over 7 bases. Sequencing was carried out using PBMCs or T cells enriched from blood (not recorded which). The receptor's source is a young woman who had recovered from COVID-19. CDR3 nucleotides: TGTGCCAGCAGTTACTCGACGGACAGGCCTAACACCTTC. Protein sequence: CASSYSTDRPNTF.